This paragraph reports one TCR beta chain. Its antigen remains unknown. In germline, CDR1 is GTSNPN, CDR2 SVGIG (reference sequence). V was trimmed by 8 bases and J by 1 base, leaving 17 bases between them. The CDR3 contains 14 residues. Method: immunoSEQ multiplex PCR; TCRdb's copy keeps in-frame clones and lacks some. The sample includes roughly 180,000 clones, 72% of them seen just once. The data belong to a study of cytotoxic CD8 clonotypes in ibrutinib-treated CLL. Study context: Investigators reported about 24 partial and 2 complete responses; after median about 70 months, approximately 15 patients remained remitted and about twelve progressed.

Study observations and caveats: At baseline, clonality was higher than in age-matched healthy donors and correlated with CD8+ counts.

The chain recombines TRBV30 with TRBJ2-5, with D perhaps TRBD2 (6 bases). The material sequenced was PBMCs, taken after 24 months of ibrutinib treatment. This TCR derives from a human donor with chronic lymphocytic leukemia. The CDR3 reads CARLEKGGQETQYF. The DNA of the CDR3 is TGTGCCCGATTAGAAAAGGGAGGCCAAGAGACCCAGTACTTC.